The 11 T cell receptor beta chains listed next were all sequenced from one sample in a study of human T cells and chemical hapten exposure. Time point in this sample: pre-sensitization, week 0. This sample's treatment: therapeutic diphenylcyclopropenone sensitization with weekly scalp DPC. From the RACE reads, TCRdb called clonotypes with MiXCR, one entry per CDR3 protein. The sample holds about 42,000 distinct CDR3 sequences, roughly an eighth seen once. The source material was whole blood, sampled in connection with sensitization to the hapten diphenylcyclopropenone (DPC). These receptors all stem from a woman in her twenties or thirties with alopecia areata. Some clones in this sample may be carry-over from other donors' samples.

This clonotype was seen ten or more times. J is TRBJ2-2 and V is TRBV11-2; no reliable D call. V was trimmed by 2 bases and J by 2 bases, leaving 3 bases between them. The germline CDR1 and CDR2 sequences are SGHAT and FQNNGV. The CDR3 covers 13 residues. CDR3 nucleotides: TGTGCCAGCAGCTTAAGCAACACCGGGGAGCTGTTTTTT. Residues: CASSLSNTGELFF.

This clonotype has at least ten counts. The rearrangement uses TRBV20-1 and TRBJ1-1; D unresolved. CDR1 is DFQATT, CDR2 SNEGSKA, per germline (reference sequence). CDR3 size: 14 residues. Trimming stripped 5 bases from V and 2 bases from J, with 15 bases between. The DNA of the CDR3 is TGCAGTGCTCCTCGCGCCGGGAAAAACACTGAAGCTTTCTTT. Amino acid sequence: CSAPRAGKNTEAFF.

The rearrangement joins TRBV11-1 to TRBJ2-6; TRBD1 aligns across 7 bases. There are 16 residues in the CDR3. In germline, CDR1 is SGHAT, CDR2 FQDESV (reference sequence). The trim removed 6 bases at V and 4 bases at J, leaving 9 bases unmatched. The CDR3 here is CASRVGDRAGANVLTF. In DNA, the CDR3 is TGTGCCAGCAGAGTGGGTGACAGGGCCGGGGCCAACGTCCTGACTTTC.

This chain uses TRBV6-6 with TRBJ1-2; maybe TRBD1 (5 bases). CDR3 length: 14 residues. Germline assignment: CDR1 MNHNY and CDR2 SVGAGI (reference sequence). The V gene lost 8 bases and the J gene lost 10 bases, with 23 bases spanning the gap. Here the CDR3 reads CASRPKGSPIDYTF. CDR3 sequence (DNA): TGTGCCAGCCGCCCGAAGGGGTCTCCTATTGACTACACCTTC.

This chain connects TRBV11-3 to TRBJ2-1, with D perhaps TRBD1 (6 bases). The CDR3 length is 17 residues. CDR1 and CDR2 from the germline V gene are SGHNT and YENEEA. V was trimmed by 1 base and J by 8 bases, leaving 21 bases between them. CDR3 amino acids: CASSLGSAGAHRDEQFF. The CDR3 DNA reads TGTGCCAGCAGCTTAGGGTCGGCAGGGGCGCATCGAGATGAGCAGTTCTTC.

The sample holds many counts of this clonotype. The V call is TRBV4-3, the J call TRBJ2-1; 8 bases are shared with TRBD2. CDR1 is LGHNA, CDR2 YSLEER, per germline. CDR3 length equals 16 residues. The V gene end was trimmed by 0 bases and the J gene end by 10 bases; junction bases not matched to a gene: 11. CDR3 sequence: CASSQDSGGVAGEQFF. CDR3 DNA sequence: TGCGCCAGCAGCCAAGATAGCGGAGGGGTAGCGGGAGAGCAGTTCTTC.

This clonotype was seen repeatedly, ten times or more. V usage is TRBV3-1 and J usage is TRBJ1-1; D gene uncertain. This CDR3 is built from 14 residues. With 5 bases removed from V and 6 bases from J, the gap between germline ends came to 16 bases. Per the germline V gene, CDR1 is LGHDT and CDR2 is YNNKEL (reference sequence). The CDR3 loop reads CASSWFRERAEAFF. CDR3 coding DNA: TGTGCCAGCAGCTGGTTCCGGGAGCGAGCTGAAGCTTTCTTT.

At least ten counts were recorded for this clonotype. The V gene is TRBV10-3, the J gene TRBJ1-1, with a possible D match to TRBD1 (6 bases). CDR1 and CDR2 from the germline V gene are ENHRY and SYGVKD. The CDR3 is 16 amino acids. The germline V and J ends were trimmed by 7 bases and 4 bases, with 22 bases remaining between them. As DNA, the CDR3 is TGTGCCATCATGGAGGGCCCGGGACAATCAGGCACTGAAGCTTTCTTT. It specifies CAIMEGPGQSGTEAFF.

This chain joins TRBV7-9 and TRBJ2-3; TRBD2 matches 8 bases. V shed 5 bases, J shed 4 bases, and the junction held 8 bases outside the gene matches. This CDR3 has 15 residues. In germline, CDR1 is SEHNR, CDR2 FQNEAQ (reference sequence). The CDR3 here is CASSPSGRGPDTQYF. CDR3 coding DNA: TGTGCCAGCAGCCCAAGCGGGAGAGGGCCAGATACGCAGTATTTT.

This clonotype was counted at least ten times. DNA of the CDR3: TGTGCCTGGAGTAGGGGTTTCGATGAGCAGTTCTTC. It encodes CAWSRGFDEQFF. The genes are TRBV30 and TRBJ2-1; D is possibly TRBD1 (5 bases). The CDR3 has 12 residues. Trimming stripped 2 bases from V and 8 bases from J, with 10 bases between. The germline V gene has CDR1 GTSNPN and CDR2 SVGIG (reference sequence).

V is TRBV28 and J is TRBJ2-2; D remains ambiguous. Germline V gives CDR1 MDHEN, CDR2 SYDVKM. The CDR3 contains 12 residues. V lost 2 bases to trimming and J lost 6 bases, with 4 bases between them. DNA for the CDR3: TGTGCCAGCAGTTTAGGGTCCGGGGAGCTGTTTTTT. It codes for CASSLGSGELFF.